These 13 T cell receptor beta chains were all obtained from the same sample, sequenced in a study of Ad26.COV2.S vaccination and SARS-CoV-2 variants. Sequencing was performed with immunoSEQ multiplex PCR; in TCRdb, only in-frame clones are kept and a portion is missing. The data contain 300,000 to 400,000 clones, roughly 94% of them singletons. Here the sequenced sample was peripheral blood, taken after recovery from COVID-19. These receptors were obtained from a human donor who had recovered from COVID-19.

The chain recombines TRBV5-1 with TRBJ2-1; 13 bases fit TRBD2. Germline CDR1 reads SGHRS; CDR2 reads YFSETQ. The CDR3 runs 18 residues. Trimming cost V 2 bases and J 5 bases; bases outside gene matches: 10. CDR3 in amino acids: CASSFRGLAGARDNEQFF. The CDR3 region has the DNA TGCGCCAGCAGCTTCCGCGGACTAGCGGGGGCCCGGGACAATGAGCAGTTCTTC.

V usage is TRBV7-9 and J usage is TRBJ2-1, with D possibly matching TRBD1 (5 bases). The length of the CDR3 is 13 residues. CDR1 SEHNR and CDR2 FQNEAQ come from the germline V gene (reference sequence). V lost 2 bases and J lost 5, with 7 bases in between. CDR3 in amino acids: CASSLPGNNEQFF. For the CDR3, the DNA is TGTGCCAGCAGCTTACCAGGGAACAATGAGCAGTTCTTC.

This clone has only one observation. V gene TRBV5-1 combines with J gene TRBJ2-7, with D unresolved. The CDR3 spans 15 residues. V was pared by 2 bases and J by 5 bases, with 17 bases between. Germline CDR1 is SGHRS and CDR2 is YFSETQ. The CDR3 is CASSFRTGLVDEQYF. In nucleotides, the CDR3 is TGCGCCAGCAGCTTTCGAACCGGGTTAGTGGACGAGCAGTACTTC. The full variable domain, completed using reference TRBV5-1 and TRBJ2-7, is KAGVTQTPRYLIKTRGQQVTLSCSPISGHRSVSWYQQTPGQGLQFLFEYFSETQRNKGNFPGRFSGRQFSNSRSEMNVSTLELGDSALYLCASSFRTGLVDEQYFGPGTRLTVT.

The chain uses TRBV6-5 and TRBJ2-5; 7 bases line up with TRBD1. This CDR3 comprises 14 residues. The germline CDR1 and CDR2 sequences are MNHEY and SVGAGI. V lost 5 bases, J lost 1 base, and 4 bases stayed unmatched. CDR3 DNA: TGTGCCAGCAGTCAACAGGGGCTCCAAGAGACCCAGTACTTC. It translates to CASSQQGLQETQYF.

This chain connects TRBV11-2 to TRBJ1-5; possibly TRBD1 for D (6 bases). The germline CDR1 and CDR2 sequences are SGHAT and FQNNGV. The V end lost 2 bases, the J end lost 1 base, and 12 bases lay between the germline ends. The CDR3 has 16 residues. The CDR3 sequence: CASSLFSGASNQPQHF. Here the CDR3 DNA reads TGTGCCAGCAGCTTATTTTCGGGGGCGAGCAATCAGCCCCAGCATTTT.

The chain is built from TRBV9 and TRBJ2-2; D remains unclear. V was trimmed by 1 base and J by 1 base, leaving 5 bases between them. This CDR3 has 14 residues. The V gene's germline CDR1 is SGDLS and CDR2 YYNGEE. This CDR3 reads CASSVWGNTGELFF. The DNA for the CDR3 is TGTGCCAGCAGCGTATGGGGGAACACCGGGGAGCTGTTTTTT.

The chain carries TRBV25-1 and TRBJ2-2; 9 bases align to TRBD1. This CDR3 is 15 amino acids long. Germline values: CDR1 MGHDK, CDR2 SYGVNS. Trimming took 8 bases from V and 4 from J; bases not matched to a gene: 8. The CDR3 region has the DNA TGTGCCAGCGGGGGACAGGGTCGTGGCACCGGGGAGCTGTTTTTT. Translation gives CASGGQGRGTGELFF.

V usage is TRBV6-5 and J usage is TRBJ2-7; 9 bases match TRBD1. The V gene end was trimmed by 7 bases and the J gene end by 3 bases; junction bases not matched to a gene: 4. The germline V gene encodes CDR1 MNHEY and CDR2 SVGAGI. The CDR3 sequence is 13 residues long. DNA for the CDR3: TGTGCCAGCAAGACAGGGGGACTCTACGAGCAGTACTTC. Its protein product is CASKTGGLYEQYF.

The genes are TRBV6-6 and TRBJ1-2, with 8 bases lining up with TRBD1. The germline V gene has CDR1 MNHNY and CDR2 SVGAGI (reference sequence). This CDR3 is built from 15 residues. V was clipped by 7 bases and J by 2 bases; unmatched bases: 9. In nucleotides, the CDR3 is TGTGCCAGCAAGGGCCAGGGGGCGGCGAACTATGGCTACACCTTC. This gives the protein CASKGQGAANYGYTF.

This rearrangement joins TRBV15 to TRBJ2-2; TRBD2 is a possible D gene (6 bases). CDR1 and CDR2 (germline): LNHNV, YYDKDF (reference sequence). The CDR3 length is 15 residues. The V and J ends lost 3 bases and 3 bases respectively, with 11 bases between them. CDR3 region: CATSSLATHTGELFF. CDR3 nucleotides: TGTGCCACCAGCAGCCTAGCGACCCACACCGGGGAGCTGTTTTTT.

The chain carries TRBV15 and TRBJ2-2; 10 bases are a match to TRBD1. V trimming: 0 bases; J trimming: 6 bases; junction bases outside the gene matches: 7. There are 17 residues in the CDR3. Germline V CDR1 and CDR2: LNHNV, YYDKDF (reference sequence). In nucleotides, the CDR3 is TGTGCCACCAGCAGAGACTTTCCGGGACAGGGGTCCGGGGAGCTGTTTTTT. This translates into CATSRDFPGQGSGELFF.

This chain links TRBV15 with TRBJ1-2, with TRBD1 matching 10 bases. Looked up from germline, CDR1 is LNHNV and CDR2 is YYDKDF (reference sequence). V shed 0 bases and J 2 bases; nucleotides not matched to a gene: 6. CDR3 length: 17 residues. The CDR3 is CATSRDLGTGVNYGYTF. CDR3 in DNA: TGTGCCACCAGCAGAGATCTGGGGACAGGGGTCAACTATGGCTACACCTTC.

The chain uses TRBV7-2 and TRBJ1-5; 7 bases map to TRBD1. The germline CDR1 and CDR2 sequences are SGHTA and FQGNSA. The CDR3 has 16 amino acids. J was trimmed by 2 bases and V by 5 bases; bases with no gene match: 9. The CDR3 spells CASSTQTGTGNQPQHF. In nucleotides, the CDR3 is TGTGCCAGCAGCACCCAGACAGGGACGGGCAATCAGCCCCAGCATTTT.